A selection of T cell receptor beta chains follows, all from one sample in a study of blood T cell repertoires in COVID-19. This table comes from immunoSEQ multiplex PCR, and its TCRdb copy is limited to in-frame clones, with some not included. The sample has 130,000 or so clones, around 89% seen once. Sequencing was carried out using peripheral blood. The receptors originated from a man aged 50 or older with active or convalescent COVID-19. Both conserved end residues are part of each CDR3. D genes are given only for firm matches.

TRBD2	TRBV4-1	TRBJ2-7	CASSQVPPGLATYEQYF
NA	TRBV4-2	TRBJ1-4	CASSQDRTNEKLFF
TRBD1	TRBV30	TRBJ1-3	CAWSALGQPRNTIYF
NA	TRBV28	TRBJ2-5	CASGVQGRSQETQYF
TRBD1	TRBV6-5	TRBJ2-7	CASSRTGGGDPYF
NA	TRBV4-1	TRBJ2-5	CASSPNGREETQYF
NA	TRBV25-1	TRBJ1-5	CASSEYGSRGPQHF
TRBD2	TRBV6-2/TRBV6-3	TRBJ2-6	CASSRIAGGPGANVLTF
TRBD1	TRBV7-2	TRBJ2-7	CASSGEPGQGVEQYF
TRBD2	TRBV11-2	TRBJ2-1	CASSFGRAGGFHNEQFF
TRBD2	TRBV28	TRBJ2-5	CASSRTSGTIKTQYF
TRBD2	TRBV10-3	TRBJ2-1	CAISEYTSGRALRMDEQFF
NA	TRBV30	TRBJ1-3	CAWRTGLHLRSSGNTIYF
NA	TRBV2	TRBJ2-1	CASSEDIRRGQFF
TRBD1	TRBV29-1	TRBJ2-5	CSAGQGDQETQYF
NA	TRBV15	TRBJ1-3	CATRSDISSGNTIYF
TRBD1	TRBV18	TRBJ2-3	CASSQQGATDTQYF
TRBD1	TRBV10-3	TRBJ2-3	CAITPDRGTDTQYF
TRBD2	TRBV12-3/TRBV12-4	TRBJ2-7	CASSPLAGYEQYF
TRBD2	TRBV11-2	TRBJ2-3	CASSLGLAGGADTQYF
NA	TRBV27	TRBJ1-5	CASSLSRGGGQPQHF
NA	TRBV30	TRBJ2-1	CAWSVYMGDEQFF
TRBD2	TRBV4-1	TRBJ2-6	CASSQWGGSGANVLTF
NA	TRBV6-2/TRBV6-3	TRBJ1-5	CASSTGPNQPQHF
NA	TRBV3-1/TRBV3-2	TRBJ2-1	CASSQIDSVYNEQFF
TRBD2	TRBV20-1	TRBJ2-7	CSASLAAGGTYEQYF
NA	TRBV10-1	TRBJ2-5	CASSVRGAVETQYF
NA	TRBV12-3/TRBV12-4	TRBJ1-3	CASSLWGPGTIYF
NA	TRBV27	TRBJ1-5	CASSFSPPGGDDSNQPQHF
TRBD1	TRBV6-1	TRBJ2-1	CASSARQGSGSSEQFF
NA	TRBV5-4	TRBJ1-1	CASSFYGVMNTEAFF
TRBD2	TRBV3-1/TRBV3-2	TRBJ2-3	CASSQGGGTNTDTQYF
NA	TRBV5-8	TRBJ1-5	CASSLTRVQPQHF
NA	TRBV2	TRBJ2-7	CASSRTGISHEQYF
NA	TRBV7-9	TRBJ1-6	CASSPARGIGSPLHF
TRBD2	TRBV6-6	TRBJ2-2	CASSRSRTSGALNTGELFF
TRBD1	TRBV9	TRBJ2-7	CASSTGQGAYEQYF
NA	TRBV7-8	TRBJ1-1	CASSQTGALTGAFF
NA	TRBV4-1	TRBJ1-4	CASSQGPLGGVNEKLFF
NA	TRBV30	TRBJ1-4	CAWNGVDEKLFF
NA	TRBV18	TRBJ1-5	CASSPGQGSQPQHF